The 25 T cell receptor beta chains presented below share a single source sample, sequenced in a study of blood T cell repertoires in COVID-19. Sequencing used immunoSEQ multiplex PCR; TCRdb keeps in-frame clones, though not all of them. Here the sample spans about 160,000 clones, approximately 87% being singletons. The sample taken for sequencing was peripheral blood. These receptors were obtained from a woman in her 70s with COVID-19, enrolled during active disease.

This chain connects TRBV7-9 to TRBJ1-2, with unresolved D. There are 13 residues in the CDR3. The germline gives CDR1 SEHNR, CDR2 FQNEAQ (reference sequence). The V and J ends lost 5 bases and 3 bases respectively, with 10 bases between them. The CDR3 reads CASSDNRDYGYTF. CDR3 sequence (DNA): TGTGCCAGCAGCGATAACAGAGACTATGGCTACACCTTC.

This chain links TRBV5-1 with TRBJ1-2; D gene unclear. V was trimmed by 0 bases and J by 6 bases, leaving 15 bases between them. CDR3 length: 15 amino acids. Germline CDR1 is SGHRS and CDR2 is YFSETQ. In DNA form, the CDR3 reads TGCGCCAGCAGCTTGGATCAGGTTTGGAAGAATGGCTACACCTTC. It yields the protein CASSLDQVWKNGYTF.

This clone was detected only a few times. The CDR3 DNA is TGTGCCGGAAAAGGCGGTCCCTCTGGAAACACCATATATTTT. Protein: CAGKGGPSGNTIYF. This chain links TRBV6-6 with TRBJ1-3; no firm D call. Germline-derived CDR1 and CDR2 are MNHNY and SVGAGI (reference sequence). The V end lost 11 bases, the J end lost 0 bases, and 14 bases lay between the germline ends. The length of the CDR3 is 14 residues.

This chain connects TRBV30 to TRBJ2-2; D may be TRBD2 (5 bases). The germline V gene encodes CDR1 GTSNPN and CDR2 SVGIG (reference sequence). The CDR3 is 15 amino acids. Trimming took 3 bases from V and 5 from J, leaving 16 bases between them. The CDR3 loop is CAWRPSRVETGELFF. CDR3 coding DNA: TGTGCCTGGAGACCCTCGAGGGTAGAGACCGGGGAGCTGTTTTTT.

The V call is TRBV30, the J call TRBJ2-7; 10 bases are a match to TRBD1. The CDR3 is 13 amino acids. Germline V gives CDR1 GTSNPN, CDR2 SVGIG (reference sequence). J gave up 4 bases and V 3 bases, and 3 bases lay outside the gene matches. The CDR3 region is CAWRGDRGYEQYF. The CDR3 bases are TGTGCCTGGAGAGGGGACAGGGGTTACGAGCAGTACTTC.

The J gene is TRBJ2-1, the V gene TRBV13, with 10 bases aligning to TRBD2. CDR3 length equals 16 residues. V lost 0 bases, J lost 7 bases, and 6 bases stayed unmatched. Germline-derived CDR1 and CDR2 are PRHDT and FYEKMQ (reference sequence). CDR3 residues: CASSLGLTSGVNEQFF. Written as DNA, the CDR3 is TGTGCCAGCAGCTTAGGTCTTACTAGCGGGGTGAATGAGCAGTTCTTC.

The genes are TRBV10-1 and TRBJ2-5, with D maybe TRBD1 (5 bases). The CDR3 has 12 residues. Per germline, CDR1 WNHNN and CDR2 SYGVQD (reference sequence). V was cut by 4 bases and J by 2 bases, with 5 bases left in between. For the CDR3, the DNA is TGCGCCAGCAGTGGGACACAAGAGACCCAGTACTTC. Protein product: CASSGTQETQYF.

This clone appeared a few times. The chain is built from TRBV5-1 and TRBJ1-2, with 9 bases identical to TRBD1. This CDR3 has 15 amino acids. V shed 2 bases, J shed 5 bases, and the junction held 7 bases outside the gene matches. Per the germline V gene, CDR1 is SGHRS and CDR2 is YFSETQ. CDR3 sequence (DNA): TGCGCCAGCAGCTTACAGGGGGCTAGTATGTATGGCTACACCTTC. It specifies CASSLQGASMYGYTF. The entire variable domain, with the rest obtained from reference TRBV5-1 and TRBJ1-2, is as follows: KAGVTQTPRYLIKTRGQQVTLSCSPISGHRSVSWYQQTPGQGLQFLFEYFSETQRNKGNFPGRFSGRQFSNSRSEMNVSTLELGDSALYLCASSLQGASMYGYTFGSGTRLTVV.

This CDR3 is CASSLVGRGTDTQYF. CDR3 DNA: TGTGCCAGCAGCTTGGTGGGGAGGGGCACAGATACGCAGTATTTT. The V gene is TRBV7-9, the J gene TRBJ2-3; 7 bases map to TRBD2. The CDR3 is 15 residues long. Germline V gene sequence: CDR1 SEHNR, CDR2 FQNEAQ (reference sequence). The V gene end was trimmed by 3 bases and the J gene end by 1 base; junction bases not matched to a gene: 4. Based on the CDR3 plus reference TRBV7-9 and TRBJ2-3, the full variable domain is DTGVSQNPRHKITKRGQNVTFRCDPISEHNRLYWYRQTLGQGPEFLTYFQNEAQLEKSRLLSDRFSAERPKGSFSTLEIQRTEQGDSAMYLCASSLVGRGTDTQYFGPGTRLTVL.

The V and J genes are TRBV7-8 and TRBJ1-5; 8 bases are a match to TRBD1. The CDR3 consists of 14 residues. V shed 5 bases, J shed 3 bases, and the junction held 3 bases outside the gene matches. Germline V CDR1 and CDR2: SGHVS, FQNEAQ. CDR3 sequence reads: CASSPDRDNQPQHF. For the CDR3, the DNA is TGTGCCAGCAGCCCGGACAGGGACAATCAGCCCCAGCATTTT. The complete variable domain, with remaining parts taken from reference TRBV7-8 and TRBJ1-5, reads GAGVSQSPRYKVAKRGQDVALRCDPISGHVSLFWYQQALGQGPEFLTYFQNEAQLDKSGLPSDRFFAERPEGSVSTLKIQRTQQEDSAVYLCASSPDRDNQPQHFGDGTRLSIL.

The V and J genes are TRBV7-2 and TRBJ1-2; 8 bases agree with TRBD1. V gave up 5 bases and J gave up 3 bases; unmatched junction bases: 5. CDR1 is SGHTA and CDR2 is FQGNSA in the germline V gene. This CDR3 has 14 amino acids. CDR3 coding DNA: TGTGCCAGCAGCCCGGCGACAGGGGACTATGGCTACACCTTC. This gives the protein CASSPATGDYGYTF.

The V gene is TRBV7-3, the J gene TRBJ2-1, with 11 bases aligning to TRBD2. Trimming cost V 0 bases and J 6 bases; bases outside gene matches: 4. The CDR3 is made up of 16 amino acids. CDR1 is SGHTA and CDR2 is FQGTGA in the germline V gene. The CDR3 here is CASSLTLAGGPNEQFF. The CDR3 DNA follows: TGTGCCAGCAGCTTAACGTTAGCGGGGGGGCCCAATGAGCAGTTCTTC.

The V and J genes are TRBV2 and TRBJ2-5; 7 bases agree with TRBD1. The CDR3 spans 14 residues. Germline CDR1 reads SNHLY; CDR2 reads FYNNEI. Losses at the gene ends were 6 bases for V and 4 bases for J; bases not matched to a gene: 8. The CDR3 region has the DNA TGTGCCAGCAGCGTCAGGGGGAAGGGAGAGACCCAGTACTTC. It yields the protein CASSVRGKGETQYF.

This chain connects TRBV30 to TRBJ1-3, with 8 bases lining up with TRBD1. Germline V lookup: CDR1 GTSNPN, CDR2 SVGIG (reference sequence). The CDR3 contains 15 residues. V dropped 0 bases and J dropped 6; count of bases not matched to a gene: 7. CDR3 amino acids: CAWSVPVTGENTIYF. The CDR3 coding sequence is TGTGCCTGGAGTGTACCCGTGACAGGGGAAAACACCATATATTTT.

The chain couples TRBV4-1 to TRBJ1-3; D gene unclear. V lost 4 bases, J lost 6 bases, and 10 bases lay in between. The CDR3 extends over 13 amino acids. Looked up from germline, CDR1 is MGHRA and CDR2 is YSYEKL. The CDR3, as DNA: TGCGCCAGCAGCCCTCCCCTTGTAAACACCATATATTTT. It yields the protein CASSPPLVNTIYF.

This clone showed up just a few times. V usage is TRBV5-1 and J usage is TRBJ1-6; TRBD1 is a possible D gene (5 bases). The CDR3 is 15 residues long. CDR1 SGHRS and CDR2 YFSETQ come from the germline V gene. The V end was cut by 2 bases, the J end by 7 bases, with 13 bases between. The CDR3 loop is CASSLQDSRNSPLHF. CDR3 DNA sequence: TGCGCCAGCAGCTTACAAGACAGCAGGAATTCACCCCTCCACTTT.

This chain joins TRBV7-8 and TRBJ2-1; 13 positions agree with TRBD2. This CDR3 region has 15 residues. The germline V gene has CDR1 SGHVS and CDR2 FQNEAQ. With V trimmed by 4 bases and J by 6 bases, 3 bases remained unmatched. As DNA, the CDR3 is TGTGCCAGCAGCTGGGGACTAGCGGGGCTCAATGAGCAGTTCTTC. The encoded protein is CASSWGLAGLNEQFF.

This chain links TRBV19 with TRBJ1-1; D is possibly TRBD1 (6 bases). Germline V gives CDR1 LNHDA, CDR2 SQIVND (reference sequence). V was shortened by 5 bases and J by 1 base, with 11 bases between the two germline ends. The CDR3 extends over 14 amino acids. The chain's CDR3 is CASSPQGGNTEAFF. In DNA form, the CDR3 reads TGTGCCAGTAGTCCTCAAGGGGGGAACACTGAAGCTTTCTTT.

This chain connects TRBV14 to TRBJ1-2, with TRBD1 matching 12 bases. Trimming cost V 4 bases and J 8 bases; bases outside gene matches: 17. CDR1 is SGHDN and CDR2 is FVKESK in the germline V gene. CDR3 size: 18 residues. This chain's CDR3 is CASSRLWGQGASNGGYTF. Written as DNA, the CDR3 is TGTGCCAGCAGCCGCCTCTGGGGACAGGGGGCTTCCAACGGCGGCTACACCTTC.

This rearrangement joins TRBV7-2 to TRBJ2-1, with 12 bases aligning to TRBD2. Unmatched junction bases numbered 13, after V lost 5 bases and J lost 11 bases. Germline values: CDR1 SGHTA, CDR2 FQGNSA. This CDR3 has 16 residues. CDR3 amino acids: CASSPPPSGGGKKQFF. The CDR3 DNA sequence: TGTGCCAGCAGCCCTCCTCCTAGCGGGGGGGGAAAAAAGCAGTTCTTC.

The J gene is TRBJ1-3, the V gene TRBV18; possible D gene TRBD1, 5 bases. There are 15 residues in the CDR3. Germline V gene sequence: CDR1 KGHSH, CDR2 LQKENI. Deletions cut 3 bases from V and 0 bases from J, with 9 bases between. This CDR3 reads CASSPTAFSGNTIYF. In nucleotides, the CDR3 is TGTGCCAGCTCACCGACAGCATTCTCTGGAAACACCATATATTTT.

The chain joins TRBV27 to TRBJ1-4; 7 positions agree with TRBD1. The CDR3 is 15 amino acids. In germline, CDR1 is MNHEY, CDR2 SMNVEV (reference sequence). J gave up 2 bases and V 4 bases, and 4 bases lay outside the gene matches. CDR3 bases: TGTGCCAGCAGTTGGACAGGTACCACTAATGAAAAACTGTTTTTT. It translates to CASSWTGTTNEKLFF. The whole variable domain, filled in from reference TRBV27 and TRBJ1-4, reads EAQVTQNPRYLITVTGKKLTVTCSQNMNHEYMSWYRQDPGLGLRQIYYSMNVEVTDKGDVPEGYKVSRKEKRNFPLILESPSPNQTSLYFCASSWTGTTNEKLFFGSGTQLSVL.

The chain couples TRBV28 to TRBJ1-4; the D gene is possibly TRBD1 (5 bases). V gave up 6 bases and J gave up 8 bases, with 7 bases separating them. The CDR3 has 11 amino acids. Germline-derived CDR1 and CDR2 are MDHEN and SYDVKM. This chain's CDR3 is CASSREEKLFF. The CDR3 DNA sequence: TGTGCCAGCAGCAGGGAAGAAAAACTGTTTTTT.

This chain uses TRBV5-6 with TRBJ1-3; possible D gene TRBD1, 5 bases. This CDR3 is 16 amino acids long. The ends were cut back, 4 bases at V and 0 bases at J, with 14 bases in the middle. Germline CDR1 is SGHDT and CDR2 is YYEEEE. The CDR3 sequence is CASSRTGGVSGNTIYF. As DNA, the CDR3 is TGTGCCAGCAGCCGTACCGGGGGGGTCTCTGGAAACACCATATATTTT.

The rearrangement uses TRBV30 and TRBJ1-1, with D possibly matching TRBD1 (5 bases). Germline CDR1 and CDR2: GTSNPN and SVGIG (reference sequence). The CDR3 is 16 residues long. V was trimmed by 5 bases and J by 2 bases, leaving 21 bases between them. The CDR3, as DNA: TGTGCCTGGGTCAAGCCTGGCAGGGTTATAAACACTGAAGCTTTCTTT. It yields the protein CAWVKPGRVINTEAFF.